Each of the 16 T cell receptor beta chains below was sequenced from the same sample in a study of blood T cell repertoires in COVID-19. Produced via immunoSEQ multiplex PCR; TCRdb's table is partial and in-frame only. The table shows approximately 140,000 clones, with around 84% occurring only once. The sample taken for sequencing was PBMCs or T cells enriched from blood (not recorded which). These receptor sequences come from a woman in her 50s who had been exposed to COVID-19.

The rearrangement uses TRBV7-9 and TRBJ1-6; D is unclear. The germline V gene has CDR1 SEHNR and CDR2 FQNEAQ (reference sequence). The CDR3 runs 14 residues. V lost 3 bases and J lost 10, with 13 bases in between. The CDR3 loop is CASSFPDPGSPLHF. The CDR3 nucleotides read TGTGCCAGCAGCTTTCCCGACCCGGGATCACCCCTCCACTTT.

The chain has TRBV12-1 and TRBJ1-3; the D call in the table, TRBD1, was not verified against the DNA. TRBV12-1 is deemed a pseudogene. The CDR3 sequence is 13 residues long. The CDR3 DNA reads TGTGCCACAGACCCAGGAACTGGAAACACCATATATTTT. It specifies CATDPGTGNTIYF.

The chain has TRBV19 and TRBJ1-2, with 7 nucleotides matching TRBD1. Germline CDR1 LNHDA, CDR2 SQIVND (reference sequence). J lost 3 bases, V lost 5 bases, and 6 bases had no gene match. This CDR3 has 14 residues. In nucleotides, the CDR3 is TGTGCCAGTAGTTTGAAGGGGGCTTACTATGGCTACACCTTC. This gives the protein CASSLKGAYYGYTF.

This clone turned up a few times. V usage is TRBV7-2 and J usage is TRBJ2-5, with 9 bases fitting TRBD2. V gave up 1 base and J gave up 1 base; unmatched junction bases: 1. Germline-derived CDR1 and CDR2 are SGHTA and FQGNSA. The CDR3 runs 15 residues. The CDR3 DNA sequence: TGTGCCAGCAGCTTAGAAGCGGGAGGCCAAGAGACCCAGTACTTC. This translates into CASSLEAGGQETQYF. The entire variable domain, with the rest obtained from reference TRBV7-2 and TRBJ2-5, is as follows: GAGVSQSPSNKVTEKGKDVELRCDPISGHTALYWYRQSLGQGLEFLIYFQGNSAPDKSGLPSDRFSAERTGGSVSTLTIQRTQQEDSAVYLCASSLEAGGQETQYFGPGTRLLVL.

This chain links TRBV4-1 with TRBJ2-5; no clear D. This CDR3 spans 14 amino acids. The germline V gene has CDR1 MGHRA and CDR2 YSYEKL. V lost 1 base and J lost 2, with 8 bases in between. CDR3: CASSQVAGQETQYF. The CDR3 region has the DNA TGCGCCAGCAGCCAAGTTGCCGGGCAAGAGACCCAGTACTTC.

J is TRBJ1-5 and V is TRBV19, with 7 bases aligning to TRBD1. Germline-derived CDR1 and CDR2 are LNHDA and SQIVND (reference sequence). V was clipped by 2 bases and J by 1 base; unmatched bases: 8. The CDR3 loop spans 17 amino acids. DNA of the CDR3: TGTGCCAGTAGTATACGGGGACAGTTAGAGAGCAATCAGCCCCAGCATTTT. It is translated as CASSIRGQLESNQPQHF.

The J gene is TRBJ1-5, the V gene TRBV6-5; TRBD1 is a possible D gene (5 bases). Germline V gene lookup returns CDR1 MNHEY and CDR2 SVGAGI. The V end lost 4 bases, the J end lost 0 bases, and 7 bases lay between the germline ends. The CDR3 totals 14 residues. The CDR3 is CASSSQGSNQPQHF. CDR3 coding DNA: TGTGCCAGCAGTTCCCAGGGTAGCAATCAGCCCCAGCATTTT.

V is TRBV6-5 and J is TRBJ1-6, with TRBD1 identical over 8 bases. Germline CDR1 MNHEY, CDR2 SVGAGI. Germline trimming cut 0 bases from V and 7 bases from J; bases unmatched to any gene: 2. The CDR3 loop spans 15 amino acids. CDR3 region: CASSYSRQGNSPLHF. DNA of the CDR3: TGTGCCAGCAGTTACTCGCGACAGGGGAATTCACCCCTCCACTTT.

J is TRBJ1-1 and V is TRBV9; D call uncertain. This CDR3 region has 13 residues. Trimming stripped 0 bases from V and 4 bases from J, with 7 bases between. Germline-derived CDR1 and CDR2 are SGDLS and YYNGEE. DNA for the CDR3: TGTGCCAGCAGCGTAGGGTGGGCCACTGAAGCTTTCTTT. Its translation: CASSVGWATEAFF.

The chain employs TRBV3-1 (or the pseudogene TRBV3-2) and TRBJ2-2, with D possibly matching TRBD2 (5 bases). The CDR3 has 14 residues. Trimming removed 5 bases from V and 1 base from J, with 8 bases in between. Germline loops: CDR1 LGHDT, CDR2 YNNKEL (reference sequence). Written as DNA, the CDR3 is TGTGCCAGCAGCAACGGGAAGAACACCGGGGAGCTGTTTTTT. This sequence encodes CASSNGKNTGELFF.

V gene TRBV11-3 combines with J gene TRBJ1-1; TRBD1 matches at 7 bases. Germline loops: CDR1 SGHNT, CDR2 YENEEA. The CDR3 spans 13 residues. Trimming removed 5 bases from V and 4 bases from J; junction bases left unmatched: 4. This CDR3 reads CASSRQGSTEAFF. In DNA form, the CDR3 reads TGTGCCAGCAGCAGACAGGGTTCCACTGAAGCTTTCTTT.

The chain carries TRBV13 and TRBJ1-5; TRBD1 agrees at 7 bases. This CDR3 contains 17 residues. The germline V gene has CDR1 PRHDT and CDR2 FYEKMQ (reference sequence). V shed 5 bases and J 6 bases; nucleotides not matched to a gene: 16. CDR3 nucleotides: TGTGCCAGCAGCACACCGGGACAGTCGAGGGTTCGTCAGCCCCAGCATTTT. Amino acids: CASSTPGQSRVRQPQHF.

This chain joins TRBV12-3 or TRBV12-4 and TRBJ1-3; D perhaps matches TRBD1 (6 bases). The length of the CDR3 is 13 residues. Trimming took off 6 bases at V and 3 bases at J, with 9 bases between the two ends. CDR3 nucleotides: TGTGCCAGCAGGCCGACAGGTGGAAACACCATATATTTT. It codes for CASRPTGGNTIYF.

The chain links TRBV7-2 to TRBJ2-2; TRBD2 aligns across 12 bases. The length of the CDR3 is 16 residues. Germline lookup yields CDR1 SGHTA and CDR2 FQGNSA. Losses at the gene ends were 5 bases for V and 5 bases for J; bases not matched to a gene: 6. In DNA, the CDR3 is TGTGCCAGCAGCACTAGCGGGAGGCGTAGTACCGGGGAGCTGTTTTTT. Its protein product is CASSTSGRRSTGELFF.

This clone was seen once. The V call is TRBV27, the J call TRBJ2-4, with D possibly matching TRBD1 (5 bases). CDR3 size: 15 residues. V gave up 3 bases and J gave up 6 bases, with 15 bases separating them. Germline assignment: CDR1 MNHEY and CDR2 SMNVEV (reference sequence). CDR3 amino acids: CASSFSGIQGNIQYF. DNA for the CDR3: TGTGCCAGCAGTTTTTCAGGGATTCAGGGAAACATTCAGTACTTC.

In its sample, this clone was seen once. CDR3: CASSQPDRERNTIYF. In DNA form, the CDR3 reads TGCGCCAGCAGTCAACCCGACAGGGAGAGAAACACCATATATTTT. V gene TRBV23-1 combines with J gene TRBJ1-3, with 7 bases matching TRBD1. TRBV23-1 is recorded as an ORF, its role being uncertain. The CDR3 has 15 amino acids. The ends lost 2 bases at V and 5 bases at J; junction bases unmatched: 6.